This T cell receptor beta chain was identified during a study of cytomegalovirus exposure and HLA in healthy donors. Notes on the study in general: Association of some 18,000 TCR beta sequences with HLA alleles was found at 0.05 false discovery rate in a later analysis. It was approximately 170 TCR beta chains that were listed as cytomegalovirus-associated.

V lost 0 bases, J lost 3 bases, and 6 bases lay in between. The CDR3 is made up of 14 amino acids. CDR1 is MNHNS, CDR2 SASEGT, per germline. Primers: 60 Vbeta forward and 13 Jbeta reverse. TCRdb keeps only in-frame clones here, not all; method: immunoSEQ multiplex PCR. The sample holds roughly 36,000 clones. In the case of this clone: The antigen is not known.

This TCR was sampled from a woman between 25 and 40 years old in good health and CMV-seropositive. The chain is built from TRBV6-1 and TRBJ1-3; no clear D gene. What was sequenced was PBMCs. CDR3 bases: TGTGCCAGCAGTGAAGCGCGGATTGGAAACACCATATATTTT. This codes for CASSEARIGNTIYF.